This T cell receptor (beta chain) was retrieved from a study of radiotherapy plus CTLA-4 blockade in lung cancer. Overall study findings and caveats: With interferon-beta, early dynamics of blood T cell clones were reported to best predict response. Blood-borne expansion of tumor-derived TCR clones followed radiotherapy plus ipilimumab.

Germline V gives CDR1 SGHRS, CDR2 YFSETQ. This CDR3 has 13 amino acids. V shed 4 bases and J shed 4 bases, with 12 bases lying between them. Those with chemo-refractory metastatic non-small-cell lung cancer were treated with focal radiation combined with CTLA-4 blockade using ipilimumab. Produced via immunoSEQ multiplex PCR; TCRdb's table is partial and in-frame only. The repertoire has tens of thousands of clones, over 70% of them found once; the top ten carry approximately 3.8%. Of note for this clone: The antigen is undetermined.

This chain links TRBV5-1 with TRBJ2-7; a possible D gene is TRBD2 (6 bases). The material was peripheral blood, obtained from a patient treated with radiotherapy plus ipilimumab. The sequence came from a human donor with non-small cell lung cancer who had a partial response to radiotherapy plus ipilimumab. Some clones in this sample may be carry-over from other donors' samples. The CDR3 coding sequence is TGCGCCAGCAGCAGGGACTCACGATACGAGCAGTACTTC. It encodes CASSRDSRYEQYF.